This T cell receptor beta chain is from a study of CD8 T cells in Susac syndrome. Study-level background: Intravenous immunoglobulin alone or corticosteroids were being given to patients with Susac syndrome at blood draw, unless they were therapy-naive.

RNA totalling roughly 0.45 to 1 ug underwent reverse transcription with random hexamers. A multiplex approach, immunoSEQ multiplex PCR, amplified TCR beta CDR3 across 54 Vbeta and 13 Jbeta. TCRdb re-derived calls from the immunoSEQ multiplex PCR reads in MiXCR, one entry per CDR3 protein. The table lists around 200,000 distinct CDR3 sequences, 90% to 95% of them singletons. Findings of the study overall: It was acknowledged in the study that the number of individuals who were included in its TCR sequencing and HLA analysis was relatively small.

With 4 bases removed from V and 2 bases from J, the gap between germline ends came to 13 bases. CDR3 size: 14 residues. The germline V gene has CDR1 GTSNPN and CDR2 SVGIG (reference sequence). This clonotype was recorded once. Its antigen remains unknown. The sequence derives from a human donor with Susac syndrome. Material for sequencing was CD4+ T cells from PBMCs. V and J are TRBV30 and TRBJ2-3; maybe TRBD1 (6 bases). CDR3 region: CAWKHDRHTDTQYF. The CDR3 DNA is TGTGCCTGGAAGCACGACAGGCACACAGATACGCAGTATTTT. Full variable domain (missing parts from reference TRBV30 and TRBJ2-3): SQTIHQWPATLVQPVGSPLSLECTVEGTSNPNLYWYRQAAGRGLQLLFYSVGIGQISSEVPQNLSASRPQDRQFILSSKKLLLSDSGFYLCAWKHDRHTDTQYFGPGTRLTVL.